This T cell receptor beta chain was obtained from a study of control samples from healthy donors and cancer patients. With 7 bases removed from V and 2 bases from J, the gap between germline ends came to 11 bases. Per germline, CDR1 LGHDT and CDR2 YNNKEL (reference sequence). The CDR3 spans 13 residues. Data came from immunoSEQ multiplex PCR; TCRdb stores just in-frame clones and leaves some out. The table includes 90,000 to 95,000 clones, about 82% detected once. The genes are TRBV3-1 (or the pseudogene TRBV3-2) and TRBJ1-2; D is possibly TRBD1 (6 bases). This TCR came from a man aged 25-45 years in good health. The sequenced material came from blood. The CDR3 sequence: CASTHTGNYGYTF. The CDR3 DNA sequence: TGTGCCAGCACCCACACAGGGAACTATGGCTACACCTTC.